The 6 T cell receptor beta chains below were found in one sample sequenced in a study of OX40 agonist ivuxolimab in advanced cancers. Assay: immunoSEQ multiplex PCR; the TCRdb copy retains only in-frame clones and omits some. The sample has tens of thousands of clones, about 82% seen once. Sequenced here: CD4+ or CD8+ T cells sorted from blood, sampled in a trial of the OX40 agonist ivuxolimab. Receptor source: an adult with an advanced solid tumor such as melanoma, head and neck, liver or kidney cancer.

The CDR3 protein is CASSRLAALGNQETQYF. As DNA, the CDR3 is TGTGCCAGCAGCCGCCTCGCCGCCCTAGGGAATCAAGAGACCCAGTACTTC. The chain employs TRBV7-8 and TRBJ2-5; D is undetermined. Germline lookup yields CDR1 SGHVS and CDR2 FQNEAQ. This CDR3 region has 17 residues. V was trimmed by 5 bases and J by 2 bases, leaving 21 bases between them. Complete variable domain (other parts from reference TRBV7-8 and TRBJ2-5): GAGVSQSPRYKVAKRGQDVALRCDPISGHVSLFWYQQALGQGPEFLTYFQNEAQLDKSGLPSDRFFAERPEGSVSTLKIQRTQQEDSAVYLCASSRLAALGNQETQYFGPGTRLLVL.

V and J are TRBV19 and TRBJ1-5, with 7 bases identical to TRBD1. Germline CDR1 reads LNHDA; CDR2 reads SQIVND (reference sequence). V trimming: 7 bases; J trimming: 4 bases; junction bases outside the gene matches: 7. The CDR3 loop spans 14 amino acids. In DNA, the CDR3 is TGTGCCAGTAAAGGGGGCTTGGTTAATCAGCCCCAGCATTTT. Its protein product is CASKGGLVNQPQHF.

This clone was seen more than once but under ten times. This may be a read error, as it is one base from a much larger clone. The J gene is TRBJ2-2, the V gene TRBV6-4; no clear D gene. CDR3 size: 13 residues. Germline-derived CDR1 and CDR2 are MRHNA and SNTAGT. Trimming removed 0 bases from V and 4 bases from J, with 3 bases in between. Here the CDR3 DNA reads TGTGCCAGCAGTGACTCTAGCACCGGGGAGCTGTTTTTT. Its translation is CASSDSSTGELFF.

A single count supports this clone. This chain uses TRBV2 with TRBJ1-6; a possible D gene is TRBD1 (5 bases). Germline-derived CDR1 and CDR2 are SNHLY and FYNNEI. The V end lost 8 bases, the J end lost 5 bases, and 13 bases lay between the germline ends. This CDR3 is built from 14 residues. DNA for the CDR3: TGTGCCAGCTCGTCGGGGGGAAATAATTCACCCCTCCACTTT. The encoded protein is CASSSGGNNSPLHF.

The chain is built from TRBV5-1 and TRBJ2-2, with 10 bases identical to TRBD2. CDR3 length equals 20 residues. J was trimmed by 7 bases and V by 0 bases; bases with no gene match: 18. Germline loops: CDR1 SGHRS, CDR2 YFSETQ. CDR3 in DNA: TGCGCCAGCAGCTTGGGCTTACTCCTAGCGGGAGCAGGAGGTGTCGGGGAGCTGTTTTTT. This encodes CASSLGLLLAGAGGVGELFF.

The V gene is TRBV6-1, the J gene TRBJ2-1; D unresolved. Germline V gene sequence: CDR1 MNHNS, CDR2 SASEGT. This CDR3 is 14 amino acids long. The V and J ends lost 4 bases and 3 bases respectively, with 10 bases between them. CDR3 coding DNA: TGTGCCAGCAGTGTCGTGGGTATCTACAATGAGCAGTTCTTC. Amino acid sequence: CASSVVGIYNEQFF.